This T cell receptor beta chain was obtained from a study of blood T cell repertoires in COVID-19. Study in general: Specimens from acute and convalescent COVID-19 originated in the United States, Italy and Spain. PBMCs, B-cell-depleted T cells, or T cells were the source of the cDNA or gDNA that made up the material.

J lost 6 bases, V lost 1 base, and 8 bases had no gene match. The CDR3 is 14 amino acids. The germline CDR1 and CDR2 sequences are GTSNPN and SVGIG (reference sequence). Methods used by the authors: Estimation of nucleated cell counts was performed using reference gene primer amplification. The assay was immunoSEQ multiplex PCR, and TCRdb's table has in-frame clones only and misses some. That table is the source of V, J and clone size, and D and trimming were worked out from the DNA. The table lists just under 300,000 clones, around 86% of them singletons, with over 1% in the top ten. The sequence was collected from a man aged 70 or older with acute or convalescent COVID-19. The sequenced sample was peripheral blood. This chain joins TRBV30 and TRBJ1-1; TRBD1 matches 7 bases. The CDR3 is CAWSGQGGFSEAFF. The CDR3 coding sequence is TGTGCCTGGAGTGGACAGGGTGGGTTCTCTGAAGCTTTCTTT.